The 27 T cell receptor beta chains listed next were all sequenced from one sample in a study of T cells in Graves' hyperthyroidism and ophthalmopathy. TCR beta CDR3 region amplification was performed from RNA transcripts. The TCR CDR3 first-round RT-PCR relied on the HTBI primer set. TCRdb fed the multiplex PCR reads into MiXCR, producing one record per CDR3 protein. This table has around 600,000 distinct CDR3 sequences, about 16% appearing once. The specimen sequenced was blood. These receptors all stem from a woman aged 40 to 55 with Graves' ophthalmopathy.

This rearrangement joins TRBV5-1 to TRBJ2-5; D is unresolved. This CDR3 has 15 residues. V was trimmed by 0 bases and J by 7 bases, leaving 16 bases between them. Germline V gene sequence: CDR1 SGHRS, CDR2 YFSETQ. The CDR3 DNA reads as TGCGCCAGCAGCTTGGTCGACCGCGGATCTGCGACCCAGTACTTC. Its protein is CASSLVDRGSATQYF.

CDR3 protein: CASSYSTPGVTGELFF. DNA for the CDR3: TGTGCCAGCAGTTACTCTACTCCAGGGGTCACCGGGGAGCTGTTTTTT. This chain connects TRBV6-6 to TRBJ2-2; possibly TRBD1 for D (6 bases). From germline, CDR1 is MNHNY and CDR2 SVGAGI (reference sequence). CDR3 length equals 16 residues. V was cut by 0 bases and J by 4 bases, with 12 bases left in between.

This clonotype was recorded at least ten times. The gene calls are TRBV6-6 and TRBJ1-1; D perhaps matches TRBD1 (5 bases). From germline, CDR1 is MNHNY and CDR2 SVGAGI (reference sequence). CDR3 length equals 16 residues. V was pared by 2 bases and J by 0 bases, with 13 bases between. In DNA, the CDR3 is TGTGCCAGCAGTTACGCGACGACAGCTGTGAACACTGAAGCTTTCTTT. It is translated as CASSYATTAVNTEAFF.

At least ten counts were recorded for this clonotype. The genes are TRBV6-1 and TRBJ2-3, with 8 bases lining up with TRBD1. This CDR3 has 16 residues. Per germline, CDR1 MNHNS and CDR2 SASEGT. V was pared by 5 bases and J by 11 bases, with 18 bases of the junction left unmatched. The CDR3 nucleotides read TGTGCCAGCAGTCCGCTCCTCGGACAGGGTCCCGCGATGCAGTATTTT. As protein: CASSPLLGQGPAMQYF.

This clonotype was observed a few times. The chain couples TRBV14 to TRBJ1-1, with D hard to call. The CDR3 runs to 13 residues. Germline V lookup: CDR1 SGHDN, CDR2 FVKESK. V was pared by 5 bases and J by 3 bases, with 10 bases between. CDR3 sequence: CASSYLPDTEAFF. The CDR3 DNA is TGTGCCAGCAGCTACCTTCCGGACACTGAAGCTTTCTTT.

On this clonotype: A much larger clonotype is one base distant, so this may be a read error. The rearrangement joins TRBV6-5 to TRBJ2-5; tentative D call: TRBD2 (5 bases). CDR1 MNHEY and CDR2 SVGAGI come from the germline V gene. The CDR3 totals 15 residues. In nucleotides, the CDR3 is TGTGCCAGCAGTTACTCCGGGGTGGGCCAAGAGACCCGGTACTTC. Amino acid sequence: CASSYSGVGQETRYF.

This clonotype was detected ten times or more. V is TRBV12-3 or TRBV12-4 and J is TRBJ1-6, with 9 bases aligning to TRBD1. The V gene end was trimmed by 5 bases and the J gene end by 11 bases; junction bases not matched to a gene: 7. This CDR3 region has 14 residues. Written as DNA, the CDR3 is TGTGCCAGCAGTACGGGACAGGGCGATACACCCCTCCACTTT. Translated, it gives CASSTGQGDTPLHF.

The table lists this clonotype with a few counts. The chain carries TRBV7-2 and TRBJ2-3; D is uncertain. This CDR3 region has 16 residues. The germline V gene has CDR1 SGHTA and CDR2 FQGNSA. Trimming stripped 5 bases from V and 6 bases from J, with 21 bases between. The CDR3: CASSTPLPAGLDTQYF. CDR3 bases: TGTGCCAGCAGCACCCCTCTACCAGCCGGGCTCGATACGCAGTATTTT.

This clonotype was counted many times. This chain connects TRBV11-1 to TRBJ1-6; D is ambiguous. The CDR3 spans 13 residues. Between the trimmed V and J ends, which lost 2 bases and 11 bases, there was a span of 10 bases. CDR1 is SGHAT, CDR2 FQDESV, per germline (reference sequence). CDR3 in amino acids: CASSLNSDAPLHF. CDR3 coding DNA: TGTGCCAGCAGCTTAAACTCAGACGCACCCCTCCACTTT.

The V call is TRBV10-1, the J call TRBJ2-1, with TRBD1 as a possible D gene (6 bases). The CDR3 sequence is 13 residues long. Germline V gene data show CDR1 as WNHNN and CDR2 as SYGVQD (reference sequence). V dropped 3 bases and J dropped 8 bases, with 11 bases sitting between them. CDR3 amino acids: CASSEGGVDEQFF. The CDR3 bases are TGCGCCAGCAGTGAAGGGGGTGTGGATGAGCAGTTCTTC.

As for this clonotype: This clone may be a read error of a much larger clone one base away. This rearrangement joins TRBV28 to TRBJ2-7, with D possibly being TRBD1 or TRBD2 (6 bases each). The CDR3 is made up of 16 amino acids. Germline-derived CDR1 and CDR2 are MDHEN and SYDVKM. Trimming took 5 bases from V and 2 from J, leaving 19 bases between them. CDR3 bases: TGTGCCAGCAGTCGTAAACAGGGACTCGGCCCCTACGAGCAGTACTTC. Translation gives CASSRKQGLGPYEQYF. Full variable domain (outside the CDR3, taken from reference TRBV28 and TRBJ2-7): DVKVTQSSRYLVKRTGEKVFLECVQDMDHENMFWYRQDPGLGLRLIYFSYDVKMKEKGDIPEGYSVSREKKERFSLILESASTNQTSMYLCASSRKQGLGPYEQYFGPGTRLTVT.

In its sample, this clonotype was seen many times. The chain carries TRBV11-3 and TRBJ2-1; D is possibly TRBD2 (6 bases). Trimming took off 1 base at V and 8 bases at J, with 21 bases between the two ends. Germline V CDR1 and CDR2: SGHNT, YENEEA. The CDR3 contains 17 residues. The CDR3 bases are TGTGCCAGCAGCTTAGCGGCTAGCGAGACAGTCGATCATGAGCAGTTCTTC. Encoded protein: CASSLAASETVDHEQFF.

V and J are TRBV3-1 and TRBJ1-3; D may be TRBD1 (5 bases). V was shortened by 4 bases and J by 3 bases, with 10 bases between the two germline ends. From germline, CDR1 is LGHDT and CDR2 YNNKEL (reference sequence). The CDR3 is made up of 14 amino acids. The CDR3 DNA sequence: TGTGCCAGCAGCCCCAGGGATAGTGGAAACACCATATATTTT. Translated: CASSPRDSGNTIYF.

This clonotype was seen at least ten times. The V gene is TRBV15, the J gene TRBJ2-5; weak D call: TRBD2 (7 bases). The CDR3 length is 16 residues. Per the germline V gene, CDR1 is LNHNV and CDR2 is YYDKDF (reference sequence). Trimming cost V 1 base and J 5 bases, with 17 bases left between them. CDR3 loop: CATSRGWGGPKETQYF. The CDR3, as DNA: TGTGCCACCAGCAGAGGATGGGGGGGGCCGAAGGAGACCCAGTACTTC.

This clonotype was seen at least ten times. The chain links TRBV29-1 to TRBJ2-1, with 10 bases lining up with TRBD2. The V gene end was trimmed by 1 base and the J gene end by 9 bases; junction bases not matched to a gene: 3. The CDR3 consists of 13 residues. CDR1 and CDR2 (germline): SQVTM, ANQGSEA. The CDR3 loop is CSVEARTSGEQFF. CDR3 coding DNA: TGCAGCGTTGAAGCTAGGACTAGCGGTGAGCAGTTCTTC.

This clonotype has more than one count but fewer than ten. J is TRBJ2-1 and V is TRBV7-9, with D perhaps TRBD2 (5 bases). V gave up 3 bases and J gave up 5 bases, with 14 bases separating them. This CDR3 is 15 amino acids long. The germline V gene encodes CDR1 SEHNR and CDR2 FQNEAQ (reference sequence). The CDR3 DNA reads TGTGCCAGCAGCTTGGCTCGGGAATACGACAATGAGCAGTTCTTC. Its translation: CASSLAREYDNEQFF.

The chain uses TRBV15 and TRBJ2-7, with TRBD1 as a possible D gene (6 bases). Germline CDR1 LNHNV, CDR2 YYDKDF (reference sequence). With 1 base removed from V and 2 bases from J, the gap between germline ends came to 12 bases. This CDR3 is built from 15 residues. CDR3 region: CATSRVPDRTYEQYF. The CDR3 DNA reads TGTGCCACCAGCAGAGTTCCCGACAGGACCTACGAGCAGTACTTC.

This clonotype occurred a few times. V is TRBV20-1 and J is TRBJ1-1; D is ambiguous. Per germline, CDR1 DFQATT and CDR2 SNEGSKA (reference sequence). Between the trimmed V and J ends, which lost 7 bases and 0 bases, there was a span of 12 bases. This CDR3 is built from 13 residues. The CDR3 protein is CSVAVGMNTEAFF. The CDR3 region has the DNA TGCAGTGTGGCTGTGGGGATGAACACTGAAGCTTTCTTT.

This clonotype was counted between two and nine times. The rearrangement uses TRBV5-1 and TRBJ1-4; no clear D gene. Germline V CDR1 and CDR2: SGHRS, YFSETQ. Trimming shortened V by 4 bases and J by 6 bases, and 10 bases separated the two germline ends. The CDR3 runs to 13 residues. The CDR3: CASSNLDYEKLFF. The CDR3 DNA follows: TGCGCCAGCAGCAATCTGGACTATGAAAAACTGTTTTTT. Looking up the rest from reference TRBV5-1 and TRBJ1-4 gives the full variable domain: KAGVTQTPRYLIKTRGQQVTLSCSPISGHRSVSWYQQTPGQGLQFLFEYFSETQRNKGNFPGRFSGRQFSNSRSEMNVSTLELGDSALYLCASSNLDYEKLFFGSGTQLSVL.

This clonotype showed up many times. The chain employs TRBV3-1 and TRBJ1-2, with D unresolved. The CDR3 has 15 amino acids. Trimming shortened V by 6 bases and J by 8 bases, and 22 bases separated the two germline ends. Per the germline V gene, CDR1 is LGHDT and CDR2 is YNNKEL (reference sequence). CDR3 nucleotides: TGTGCCAGCAGAGCTATGGGCGGGCGGCCTGGAGGCTACACCTTC. Translating gives CASRAMGGRPGGYTF.

The V call is TRBV28, the J call TRBJ2-3; the match to TRBD2 covers 13 bases. CDR1 and CDR2 from the germline V gene are MDHEN and SYDVKM. V lost 2 bases and J lost 0; bases outside the gene matches: 5. There are 18 residues in the CDR3. In DNA form, the CDR3 reads TGTGCCAGCAGTTTAACTAGCGGGAGGGCCTCTAGCACAGATACGCAGTATTTT. Translation: CASSLTSGRASSTDTQYF. Combining the CDR3 with reference TRBV28 and TRBJ2-3 gives the whole variable domain DVKVTQSSRYLVKRTGEKVFLECVQDMDHENMFWYRQDPGLGLRLIYFSYDVKMKEKGDIPEGYSVSREKKERFSLILESASTNQTSMYLCASSLTSGRASSTDTQYFGPGTRLTVL.

This clonotype occurred many times. The rearrangement uses TRBV18 and TRBJ2-2, with 7 bases matching TRBD1. The CDR3 is 16 residues long. Germline V gene lookup returns CDR1 KGHSH and CDR2 LQKENI. V lost 1 base and J lost 8; bases outside the gene matches: 10. CDR3 region: CASSPRDRLSLGELFF. CDR3 nucleotides: TGTGCCAGCTCACCACGGGACAGACTCTCGCTGGGGGAGCTGTTTTTT.

CDR3 region: CASSYTTVQPQHF. Written as DNA, the CDR3 is TGTGCCAGCAGTTACACGACAGTACAGCCCCAGCATTTT. The chain combines TRBV6-8 with TRBJ1-5; D may be TRBD1 (5 bases). This CDR3 contains 13 residues. V was pared by 2 bases and J by 7 bases, with 9 bases between. Germline assignment: CDR1 MNHGY and CDR2 SAAAGT.

This clonotype showed up many times. This chain connects TRBV11-1 to TRBJ1-1; unclear D gene. The CDR3 sequence is 14 residues long. CDR1 SGHAT and CDR2 FQDESV come from the germline V gene (reference sequence). V lost 6 bases to trimming and J lost 3 bases, with 14 bases between them. The CDR3: CASSFSPVDTEAFF. In DNA, the CDR3 is TGTGCCAGCAGTTTCTCCCCGGTCGACACTGAAGCTTTCTTT.

The rearrangement links TRBV7-3 to TRBJ1-4; a weak D match, TRBD1 (6 bases). Germline V lookup: CDR1 SGHTA, CDR2 FQGTGA. The V end lost 0 bases, the J end lost 7 bases, and 12 bases lay between the germline ends. There are 15 residues in the CDR3. In nucleotides, the CDR3 is TGTGCCAGCAGCTTAACCTCAGGGGCGGGTGAAAAACTGTTTTTT. Translation: CASSLTSGAGEKLFF.

The rearrangement links TRBV6-1 to TRBJ1-1, with TRBD1 identical over 11 bases. Germline loops: CDR1 MNHNS, CDR2 SASEGT. V dropped 2 bases and J dropped 4; count of bases not matched to a gene: 9. The CDR3 is 17 residues long. CDR3 protein: CASSEYKPGTGGTEAFF. As DNA, the CDR3 is TGTGCCAGCAGTGAATACAAGCCCGGGACAGGGGGCACTGAAGCTTTCTTT.

This clonotype was observed at least ten times. V is TRBV28 and J is TRBJ2-7, with D unclear. Germline CDR1 reads MDHEN; CDR2 reads SYDVKM. The V and J ends lost 2 bases and 2 bases respectively, with 7 bases between them. This CDR3 region has 13 residues. The CDR3 sequence is CASSLMGTYEQYF. In DNA, the CDR3 is TGTGCCAGCAGTTTAATGGGTACCTACGAGCAGTACTTC.